This T cell receptor beta chain was recorded in a study of graft-versus-host responses after intestinal transplantation (dated by TCRdb to the early 2020s). Broadly, across the study: Recipients received multivisceral, liver-intestinal, or isolated intestinal transplants. Anti-thymocyte globulin induction was given to all recipients, followed by maintenance tacrolimus and steroids for 3 to 4 years. Bulk TCR-beta CDR3 sequencing was used to track graft-versus-host and host-versus-graft alloreactive T cell clones in the graft, circulation and bone marrow after intestinal transplantation. To identify alloreactive clones, pre-transplant mixed lymphocyte reaction products were sequenced and then compared with unstimulated pre-transplant donor and recipient T cells. The cohort enrolled about two dozen intestinal transplant recipients including one retransplant, and 3 patients lacking pretransplant specimens were excluded. Donor T cell macrochimerism was defined as a peak of at least 4% donor T cells among recipient peripheral blood mononuclear cells. Rather than being sequenced by the commercial service, samples from a few later patients were sequenced in-house on an Illumina MiSeq and processed with MiXCR.

The germline V gene gives CDR1 as SGHDN and CDR2 as FVKESK. V is pared back by 0 bases and J by 1 base, with 14 bases lying between the germline termini. From the cysteine up to the phenylalanine, the CDR3 has a length of 17 residues. Of all the DNA, just the CDR3 is kept, 51 bases in frame from base 1. The library was produced with the immunoSEQ multiplex PCR assay. For most patients, high-throughput TCR-beta CDR3 sequencing of genomic DNA was performed by Adaptive Biotechnologies. The published analysis was carried out like this. TCR sequencing data were retrieved from Adaptive's ImmunoSEQ software for 18 patients, whereas three other patients were processed with MiXCR and VDJtools. Because the origin of CDR3 nucleotide sequences shared between donor and recipient could not be assigned, those sequences were removed. To count as alloreactive, a clone needed at least 2-fold expansion over unstimulated cells and a minimum CFSE-low frequency of 0.002% (template counts) or 0.001% (read counts). A clone was considered mappable if detected in the sequenced pre-transplant spleen, lymph node, or MLR CFSE-low populations of the donor or recipient. The cumulative frequency of alloreactive clones was calculated as a percentage of all sequences, weighted by copy number. Entries here come from immuneACCESS through TCRdb and include only in-frame sequences with V and J called. Some clones fail to appear in such tables; in the studies checked, an unresolved V gene covers under half of the shortfall, and the cause of the remainder is unknown. V, J and clone size are those of that table, while D and trimming were read from the DNA. For this sample there are roughly 28,000 clones; approximately 90% appear just once. The leading ten clones occupy around a tenth of the sample.

Comments on this clone: Its antigen specificity is not known. There are no base qualities to consult, and no much larger clone falls within one base.

Blood samples were collected up to 4 times in the first month after transplant and then at least monthly when available. General findings and caveats noted by the study authors: Early after transplant, peak levels of circulating GvH clones were associated with declines in HvG clones. The conclusions were limited by the relatively low number and heterogeneity of the intestinal transplant patients. In the allografts of patients with donor T cell macrochimerism, GvH to HvG T cell clonal ratios were high. GvH clones turned up in recipient bone marrow, with some appearing earlier in ileal mucosa or blood, a pattern consistent with an intestinal mucosal origin.

The source was PBMCs, collected approximately 460 days after intestinal transplantation. The clonotype comes from a human patient who received an intestinal transplant, so some T cells may come from the graft donor. The chain links TRBV14 with TRBJ2-3, with the identity of the D gene unclear. The CDR3 is CASSQDSHPLGTDTQYF. The DNA sequence reads TGTGCCAGCAGCCAAGATTCCCATCCCCTCGGCACAGATACGCAGTATTTT.